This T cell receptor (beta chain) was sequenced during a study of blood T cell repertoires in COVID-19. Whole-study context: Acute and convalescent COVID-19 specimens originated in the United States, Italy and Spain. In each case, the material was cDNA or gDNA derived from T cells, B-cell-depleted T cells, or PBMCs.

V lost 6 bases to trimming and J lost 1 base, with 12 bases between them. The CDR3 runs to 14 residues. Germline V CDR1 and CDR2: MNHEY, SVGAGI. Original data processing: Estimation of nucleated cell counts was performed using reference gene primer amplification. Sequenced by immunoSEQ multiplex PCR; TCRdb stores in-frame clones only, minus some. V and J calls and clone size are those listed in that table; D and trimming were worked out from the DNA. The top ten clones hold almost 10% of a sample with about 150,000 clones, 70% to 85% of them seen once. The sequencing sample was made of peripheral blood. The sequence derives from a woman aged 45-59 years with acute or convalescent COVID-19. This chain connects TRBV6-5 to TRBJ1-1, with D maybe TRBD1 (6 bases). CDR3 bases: TGTGCCAGCAGGCGAGGGGGAACGAACACTGAAGCTTTCTTT. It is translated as CASRRGGTNTEAFF.